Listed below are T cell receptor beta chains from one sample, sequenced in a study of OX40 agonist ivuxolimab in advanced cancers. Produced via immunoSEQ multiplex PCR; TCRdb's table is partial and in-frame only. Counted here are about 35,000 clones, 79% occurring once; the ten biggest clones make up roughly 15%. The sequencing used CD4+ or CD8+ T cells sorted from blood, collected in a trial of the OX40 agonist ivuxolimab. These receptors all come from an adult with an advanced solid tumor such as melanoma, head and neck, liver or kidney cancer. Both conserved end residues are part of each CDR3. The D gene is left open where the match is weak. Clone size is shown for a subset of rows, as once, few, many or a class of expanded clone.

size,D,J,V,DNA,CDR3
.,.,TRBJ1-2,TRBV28,TGTGCCAGCAGTTTGCAGGGAGGAGGCTACACCTTC,CASSLQGGGYTF
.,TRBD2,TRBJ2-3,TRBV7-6,TGTGCCAGCAGCTCGACTAGCGGGGGGGTAGATACGCAGTATTTT,CASSSTSGGVDTQYF
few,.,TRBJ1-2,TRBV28,TGTGCCAGCAGAGGGCGTGTTTATGGCTACACCTTC,CASRGRVYGYTF
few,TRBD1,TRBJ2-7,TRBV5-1,TGCGCCAGCAGCAGACAGGGGGCTGACGAGCAGTACTTC,CASSRQGADEQYF
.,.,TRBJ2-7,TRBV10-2,TGCGCCGCAGCAGGGGGGCGGCTTTCCGAGCAGTACTTC,CAAAGGRLSEQYF
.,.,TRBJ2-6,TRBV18,TGTGCCAGCTCACCCCTCGGGGCCAACGTCCTGACTTTC,CASSPLGANVLTF
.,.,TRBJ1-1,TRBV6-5,TGTGCCAGCAGTCCATCCCGTGGAGGGAACACTGAAGCTTTCTTT,CASSPSRGGNTEAFF
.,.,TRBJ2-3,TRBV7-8,TGTGCCAGCAGCTCATGGGGGGGGCGAACTGCAGATACGCAGTATTTT,CASSSWGGRTADTQYF
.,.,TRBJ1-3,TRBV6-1,TGTGCCAGCAGCCCCTCGGACAGCTCTGGAAACACCATATATTTT,CASSPSDSSGNTIYF
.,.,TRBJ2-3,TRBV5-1,TGCGCCAGCAGCTTGGAGGGGGGACCCACAGATACGCAGTATTTT,CASSLEGGPTDTQYF
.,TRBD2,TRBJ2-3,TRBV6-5,TGTGCCAGCAGGCATCAAGCGGGACCAACAGATACGCAGTATTTT,CASRHQAGPTDTQYF
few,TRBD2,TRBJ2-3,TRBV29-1,TGCAGCGTTGAAGAAGGGCTAGCGGGGGTCACAGATACGCAGTATTTT,CSVEEGLAGVTDTQYF
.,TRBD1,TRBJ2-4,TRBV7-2,TGTGCCAGCAGCTCCTGGACAGGGGTACGGGCCAAAAACATTCAGTACTTC,CASSSWTGVRAKNIQYF